This T cell receptor beta chain was identified in a study of blood T cell repertoires in COVID-19. The assay was immunoSEQ multiplex PCR, and TCRdb's table has in-frame clones only and misses some. The table has 20,000 to 30,000 clones, 89% seen once; the top ten hold roughly 19%. CDR3 size: 16 residues. Trimming stripped 2 bases from V and 4 bases from J, with 18 bases between. CDR1 SGHTA and CDR2 FQGNSA come from the germline V gene. The source of this sequence is a human donor in a cohort sampled during active COVID-19. Sequencing input: peripheral blood. The chain links TRBV7-2 to TRBJ2-7; possible D gene TRBD2, 5 bases. The DNA of the CDR3 is TGTGCCAGCAGCTTATCCCAATTAGCGACTGGTTACGAGCAGTACTTC. Translating it yields CASSLSQLATGYEQYF. The full variable domain, completed using reference TRBV7-2 and TRBJ2-7, is GAGVSQSPSNKVTEKGKDVELRCDPISGHTALYWYRQSLGQGLEFLIYFQGNSAPDKSGLPSDRFSAERTGGSVSTLTIQRTQQEDSAVYLCASSLSQLATGYEQYFGPGTRLTVT.